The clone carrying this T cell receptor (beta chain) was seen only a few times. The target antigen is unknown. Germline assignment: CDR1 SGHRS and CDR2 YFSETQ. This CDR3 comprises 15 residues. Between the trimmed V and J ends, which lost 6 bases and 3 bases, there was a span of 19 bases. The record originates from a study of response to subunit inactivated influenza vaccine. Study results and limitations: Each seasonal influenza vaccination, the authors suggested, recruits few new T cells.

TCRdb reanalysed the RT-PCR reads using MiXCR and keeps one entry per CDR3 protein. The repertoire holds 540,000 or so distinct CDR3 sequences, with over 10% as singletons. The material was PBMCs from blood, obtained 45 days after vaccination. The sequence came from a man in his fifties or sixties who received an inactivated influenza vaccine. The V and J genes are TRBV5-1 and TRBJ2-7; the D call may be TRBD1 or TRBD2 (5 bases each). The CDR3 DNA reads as TGCGCCAGCACCTTTGGGACGGCTTTTCGCTACGAGCAGTACTTC. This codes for CASTFGTAFRYEQYF.